The 8 T cell receptor beta chains below were found in one sample sequenced in a study of beta chain features in type 1 diabetes. Expressed TCRB transcripts were sequenced because the isolated RNA had all been reverse transcribed beforehand. TCRdb's table, derived via immunoSEQ multiplex PCR, lists solely in-frame clones and lacks some. The repertoire holds just over 450,000 clones, with roughly 31% as singletons. The sample consisted of naive CD4+ T cells from blood. These receptors were obtained from a man aged 18-30 years in good health.

This chain uses TRBV15 with TRBJ2-2, with D possibly called TRBD1 or TRBD2 (6 bases each). Trimming pared 1 base from V and 6 bases from J, leaving 9 bases between. The germline CDR1 and CDR2 sequences are LNHNV and YYDKDF (reference sequence). CDR3 length equals 14 residues. This chain's CDR3 is CATSRGGAAGELFF. The CDR3 coding sequence is TGTGCCACCAGCAGAGGGGGGGCGGCCGGGGAGCTGTTTTTT. Full variable domain (rest looked up from reference TRBV15 and TRBJ2-2): DAMVIQNPRYQVTQFGKPVTLSCSQTLNHNVMYWYQQKSSQAPKLLFHYYDKDFNNEADTPDNFQSRRPNTSFCFLDIRSPGLGDTAMYLCATSRGGAAGELFFGEGSRLTVL.

In its sample, this clone was seen once. This rearrangement joins TRBV5-1 to TRBJ2-7; 7 nucleotides agree with TRBD1. Per germline, CDR1 SGHRS and CDR2 YFSETQ. V was clipped by 0 bases and J by 0 bases; unmatched bases: 3. CDR3 size: 15 residues. CDR3 region: CASSLAGQDSYEQYF. CDR3 nucleotides: TGCGCCAGCAGCTTGGCTGGACAGGACTCCTACGAGCAGTACTTC.

The chain is built from TRBV18 and TRBJ2-1, with 15 positions matching TRBD2. Unmatched junction bases numbered 2, after V lost 0 bases and J lost 5 bases. This CDR3 has 17 residues. The germline CDR1 and CDR2 sequences are KGHSH and LQKENI. The chain's CDR3 is CASSPPGLAGGNNEQFF. Here the CDR3 DNA reads TGTGCCAGCTCACCACCTGGACTAGCGGGAGGGAACAATGAGCAGTTCTTC.

The V and J genes are TRBV12-5 and TRBJ2-5, with no clear D. With 4 bases removed from V and 5 bases from J, the gap between germline ends came to 11 bases. The CDR3 is 13 residues long. Germline V gives CDR1 LGHNT, CDR2 FRNRAP. In nucleotides, the CDR3 is TGTGCTAGTGGTTCGACTGGCAGCGAGACCCAGTACTTC. Its translation: CASGSTGSETQYF.

This clone has more than one count but fewer than ten. The chain joins TRBV30 to TRBJ1-3; D is unclear. Deletions cut 0 bases from V and 2 bases from J, with 11 bases between. CDR3 length: 15 amino acids. Germline V gene lookup returns CDR1 GTSNPN and CDR2 SVGIG (reference sequence). DNA for the CDR3: TGTGCCTGGAGTGTACGCAGTGGGGCTGGAAACACCATATATTTT. This codes for CAWSVRSGAGNTIYF.

This clone was found a few times. The chain couples TRBV4-1 to TRBJ2-3; no clear D. Germline-derived CDR1 and CDR2 are MGHRA and YSYEKL. V was pared by 0 bases and J by 4 bases, with 20 bases between. CDR3 length: 18 residues. The CDR3 reads CASSQDGLGLIPPDTQYF. The DNA of the CDR3 is TGCGCCAGCAGCCAAGATGGATTGGGGTTGATTCCCCCAGATACGCAGTATTTT.

This clone was seen more than once but under ten times. The chain couples TRBV30 to TRBJ1-2; D gene unclear. With 8 bases removed from V and 0 bases from J, the gap between germline ends came to 16 bases. Germline loops: CDR1 GTSNPN, CDR2 SVGIG (reference sequence). The CDR3 is made up of 14 amino acids. CDR3 bases: TGTGCCGCCCGCACGGCGGCCACTAACTATGGCTACACCTTC. It specifies CAARTAATNYGYTF.

This chain uses TRBV7-9 with TRBJ1-5; the D is unclear. The CDR3 length is 16 residues. The V and J ends lost 1 base and 2 bases respectively, with 12 bases between them. Germline assignment: CDR1 SEHNR and CDR2 FQNEAQ (reference sequence). The CDR3, as DNA: TGTGCCAGCAGCTTAGAAGGCAGTTTCGGCAATCAGCCCCAGCATTTT. Its protein product is CASSLEGSFGNQPQHF.